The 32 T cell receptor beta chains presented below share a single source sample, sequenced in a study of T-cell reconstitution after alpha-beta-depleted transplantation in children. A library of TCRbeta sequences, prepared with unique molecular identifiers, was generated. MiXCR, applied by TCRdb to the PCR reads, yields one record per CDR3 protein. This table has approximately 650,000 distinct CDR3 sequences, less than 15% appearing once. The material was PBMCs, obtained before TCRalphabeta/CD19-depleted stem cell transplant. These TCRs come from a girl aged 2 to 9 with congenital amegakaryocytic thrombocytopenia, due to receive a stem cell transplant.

CDR3 nucleotides: TGCAGCGTTTCCCGACAGGACAATGAGCAGTTCTTC. Amino acids: CSVSRQDNEQFF. The rearrangement uses TRBV29-1 and TRBJ2-1; perhaps TRBD1 as D (6 bases). Germline loops: CDR1 SQVTM, CDR2 ANQGSEA. Trimming removed 5 bases from V and 5 bases from J, with 10 bases in between. CDR3 length: 12 amino acids.

The CDR3 loop reads CASSSRGGIAYNEQFF. The DNA of the CDR3 is TGTGCCAGCAGCTCCCGAGGCGGGATCGCGTACAATGAGCAGTTCTTC. The rearrangement joins TRBV7-6 to TRBJ2-1; D is perhaps TRBD2 (6 bases). CDR1 is SGHVS, CDR2 FNYEAQ, per germline. Trimming cost V 4 bases and J 4 bases, with 17 bases left between them. This CDR3 spans 16 amino acids.

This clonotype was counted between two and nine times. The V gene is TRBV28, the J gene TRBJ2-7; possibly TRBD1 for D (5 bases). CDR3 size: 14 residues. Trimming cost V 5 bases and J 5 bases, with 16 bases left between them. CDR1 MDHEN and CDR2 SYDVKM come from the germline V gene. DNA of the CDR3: TGTGCCAGCAGTATAGGACACAGACGACACGAGCAGTACTTC. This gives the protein CASSIGHRRHEQYF.

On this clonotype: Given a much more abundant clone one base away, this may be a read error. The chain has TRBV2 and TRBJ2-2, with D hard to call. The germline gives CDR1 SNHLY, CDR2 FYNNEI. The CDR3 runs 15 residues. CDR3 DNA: TGTGCCAGCAGTGAGTTCTACACGAACACCGGGCAGCTGTTTTTT. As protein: CASSEFYTNTGQLFF. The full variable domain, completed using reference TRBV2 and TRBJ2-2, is EPEVTQTPSHQVTQMGQEVILRCVPISNHLYFYWYRQILGQKVEFLVSFYNNEISEKSEIFDDQFSVERPDGSNFTLKIRSTKLEDSAMYFCASSEFYTNTGQLFFGEGSRLTVL.

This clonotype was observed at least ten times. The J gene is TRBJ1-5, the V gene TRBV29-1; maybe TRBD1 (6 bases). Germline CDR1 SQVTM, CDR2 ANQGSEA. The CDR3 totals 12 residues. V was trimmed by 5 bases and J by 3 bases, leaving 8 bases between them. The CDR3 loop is CSVRDTNQPQHF. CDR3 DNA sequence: TGCAGCGTTCGGGACACCAATCAGCCCCAGCATTTT.

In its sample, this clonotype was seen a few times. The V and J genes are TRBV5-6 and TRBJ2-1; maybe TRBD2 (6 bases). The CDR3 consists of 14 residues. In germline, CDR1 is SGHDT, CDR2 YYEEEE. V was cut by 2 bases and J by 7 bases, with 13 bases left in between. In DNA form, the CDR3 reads TGTGCCAGCAGCTTTGTTACGGGAGCTAATGAGCAGTTCTTC. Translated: CASSFVTGANEQFF.

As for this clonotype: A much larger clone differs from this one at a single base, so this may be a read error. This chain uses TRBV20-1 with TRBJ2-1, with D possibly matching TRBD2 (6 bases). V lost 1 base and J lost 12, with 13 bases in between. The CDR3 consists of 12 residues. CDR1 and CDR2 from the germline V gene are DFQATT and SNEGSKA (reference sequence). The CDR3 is CSARGSGDGQFF. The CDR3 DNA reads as TGCAGTGCTAGAGGGTCGGGGGATGGGCAGTTCTTC.

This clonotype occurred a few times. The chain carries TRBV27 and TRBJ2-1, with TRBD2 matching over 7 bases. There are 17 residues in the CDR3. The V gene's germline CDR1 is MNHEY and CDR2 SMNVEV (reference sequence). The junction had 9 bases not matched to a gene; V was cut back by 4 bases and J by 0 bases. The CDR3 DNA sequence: TGTGCCAGCAGTTCCTCCATCGGCGGGAGCTCCTACAATGAGCAGTTCTTC. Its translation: CASSSSIGGSSYNEQFF.

CDR3 protein: CSATHRGRGGYEQYF. For the CDR3, the DNA is TGCAGTGCTACCCACAGGGGGCGCGGAGGCTACGAGCAGTACTTC. The chain combines TRBV20-1 with TRBJ2-7, with TRBD1 matching 9 bases. This CDR3 region has 15 residues. Trimming at V came to 4 bases and at J to 3 bases, leaving 10 bases not matched to a gene. Germline-derived CDR1 and CDR2 are DFQATT and SNEGSKA (reference sequence).

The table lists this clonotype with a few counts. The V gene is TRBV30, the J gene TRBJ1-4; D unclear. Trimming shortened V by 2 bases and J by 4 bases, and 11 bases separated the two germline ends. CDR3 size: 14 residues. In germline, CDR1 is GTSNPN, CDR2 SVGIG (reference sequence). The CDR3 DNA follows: TGTGCCTGGAGTTTAGGCAGTTATAATGAAAAACTGTTTTTT. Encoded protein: CAWSLGSYNEKLFF.

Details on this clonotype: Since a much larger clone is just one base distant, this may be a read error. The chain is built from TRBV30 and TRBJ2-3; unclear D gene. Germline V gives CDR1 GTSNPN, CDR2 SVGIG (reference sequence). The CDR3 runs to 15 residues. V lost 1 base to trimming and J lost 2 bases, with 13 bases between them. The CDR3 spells CAWSEFDSPTDTQYF. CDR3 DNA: TGTGCCTGGAGTGAATTCGATTCTCCCACAGATACGCAGTATTTT.

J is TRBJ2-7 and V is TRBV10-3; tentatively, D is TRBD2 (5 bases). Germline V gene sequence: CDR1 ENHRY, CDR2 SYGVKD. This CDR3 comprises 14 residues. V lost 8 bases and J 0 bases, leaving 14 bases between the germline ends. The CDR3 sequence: CAIAGGLSSYEQYF. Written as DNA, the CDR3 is TGTGCCATCGCGGGCGGGCTCAGCTCCTACGAGCAGTACTTC.

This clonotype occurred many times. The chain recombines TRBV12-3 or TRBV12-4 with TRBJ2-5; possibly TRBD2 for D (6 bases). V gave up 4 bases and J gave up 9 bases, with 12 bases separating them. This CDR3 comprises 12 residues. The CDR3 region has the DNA TGTGCCAGCAGTTCGTCTTGGGAGGCCCAGTACTTC. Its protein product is CASSSSWEAQYF.

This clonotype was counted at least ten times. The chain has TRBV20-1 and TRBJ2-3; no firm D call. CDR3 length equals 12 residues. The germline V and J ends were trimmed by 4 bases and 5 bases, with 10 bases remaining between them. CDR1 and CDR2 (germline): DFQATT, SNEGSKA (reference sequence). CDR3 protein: CSANRAEDTQYF. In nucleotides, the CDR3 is TGCAGTGCTAATAGGGCAGAAGATACGCAGTATTTT.

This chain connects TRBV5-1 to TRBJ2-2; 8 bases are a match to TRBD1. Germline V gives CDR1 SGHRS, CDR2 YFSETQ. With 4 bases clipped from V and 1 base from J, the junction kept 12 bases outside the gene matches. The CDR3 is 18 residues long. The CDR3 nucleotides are TGCGCCAGCAGCCTCCTATACCCCGGGACAGGGAACACCGGGGAGCTGTTTTTT. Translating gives CASSLLYPGTGNTGELFF.

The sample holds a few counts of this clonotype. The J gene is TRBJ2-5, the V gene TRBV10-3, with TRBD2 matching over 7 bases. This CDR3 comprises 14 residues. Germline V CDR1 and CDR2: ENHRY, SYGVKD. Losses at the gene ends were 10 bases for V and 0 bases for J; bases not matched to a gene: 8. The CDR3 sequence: CATGGRENQETQYF. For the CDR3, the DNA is TGTGCCACTGGTGGGCGGGAGAACCAAGAGACCCAGTACTTC.

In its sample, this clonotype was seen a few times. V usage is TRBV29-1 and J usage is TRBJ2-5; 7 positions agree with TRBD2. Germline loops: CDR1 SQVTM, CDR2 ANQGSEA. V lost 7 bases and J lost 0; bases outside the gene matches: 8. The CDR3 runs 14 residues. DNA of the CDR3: TGCAGCGGGCGGGTGCGGGAGTACCAAGAGACCCAGTACTTC. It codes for CSGRVREYQETQYF.

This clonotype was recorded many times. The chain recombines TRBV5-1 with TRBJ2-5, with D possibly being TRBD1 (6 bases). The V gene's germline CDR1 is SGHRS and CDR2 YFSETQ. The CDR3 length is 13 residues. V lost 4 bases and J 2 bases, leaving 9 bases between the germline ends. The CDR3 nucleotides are TGCGCCAGCAGCAGGGGGACGCAAGAGACCCAGTACTTC. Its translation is CASSRGTQETQYF.

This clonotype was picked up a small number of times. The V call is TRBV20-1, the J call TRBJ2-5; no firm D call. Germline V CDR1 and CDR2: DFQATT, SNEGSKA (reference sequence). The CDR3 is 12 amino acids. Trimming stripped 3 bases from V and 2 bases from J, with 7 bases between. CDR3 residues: CSASRRQETQYF. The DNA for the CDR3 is TGCAGTGCTAGTCGTAGACAAGAGACCCAGTACTTC.

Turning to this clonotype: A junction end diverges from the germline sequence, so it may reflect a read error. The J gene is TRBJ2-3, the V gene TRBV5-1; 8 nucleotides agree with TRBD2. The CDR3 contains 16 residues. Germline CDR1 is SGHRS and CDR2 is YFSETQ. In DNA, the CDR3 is TGCGCCAGCAGCTTGGTGGGCGGGAGGATCACAGATACGCTGTATTTT. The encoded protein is CASSLVGGRITDTLYF.

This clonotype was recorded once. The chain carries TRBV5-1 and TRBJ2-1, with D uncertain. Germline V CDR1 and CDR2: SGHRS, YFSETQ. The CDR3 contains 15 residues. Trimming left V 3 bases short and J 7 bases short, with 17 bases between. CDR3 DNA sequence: TGCGCCAGCAGCTGGCCCCTTGGAATGGGGAATGAGCAGTTCTTC. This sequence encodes CASSWPLGMGNEQFF.

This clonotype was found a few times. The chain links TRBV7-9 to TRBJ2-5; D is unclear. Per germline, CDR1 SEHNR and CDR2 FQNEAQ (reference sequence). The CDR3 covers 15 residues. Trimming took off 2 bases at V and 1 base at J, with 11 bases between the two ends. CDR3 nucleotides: TGTGCCAGCAGCTTAATTCGGCAGACCCAAGAGACCCAGTACTTC. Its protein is CASSLIRQTQETQYF.

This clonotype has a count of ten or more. The CDR3 is CSARLGPDNEQFF. The CDR3 region has the DNA TGCAGTGCTAGACTAGGGCCCGACAATGAGCAGTTCTTC. The J gene is TRBJ2-1, the V gene TRBV20-1; D unresolved. Germline V gene lookup returns CDR1 DFQATT and CDR2 SNEGSKA (reference sequence). V dropped 2 bases and J dropped 5 bases, with 10 bases sitting between them. This CDR3 region has 13 residues.

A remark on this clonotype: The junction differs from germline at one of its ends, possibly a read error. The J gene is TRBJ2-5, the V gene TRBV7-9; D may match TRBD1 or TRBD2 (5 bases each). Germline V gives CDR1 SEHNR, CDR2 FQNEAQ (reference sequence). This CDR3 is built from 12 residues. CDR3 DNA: TGTGCCAGCAGCTTAGCGGGGGAGAGCCAGTACTTC. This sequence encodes CASSLAGESQYF.

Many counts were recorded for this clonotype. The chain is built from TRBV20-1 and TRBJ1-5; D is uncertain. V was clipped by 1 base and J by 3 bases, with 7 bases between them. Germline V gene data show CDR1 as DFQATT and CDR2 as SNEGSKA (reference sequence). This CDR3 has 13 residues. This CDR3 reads CSARGPYNQPQHF. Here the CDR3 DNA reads TGCAGTGCTAGAGGCCCTTACAATCAGCCCCAGCATTTT.

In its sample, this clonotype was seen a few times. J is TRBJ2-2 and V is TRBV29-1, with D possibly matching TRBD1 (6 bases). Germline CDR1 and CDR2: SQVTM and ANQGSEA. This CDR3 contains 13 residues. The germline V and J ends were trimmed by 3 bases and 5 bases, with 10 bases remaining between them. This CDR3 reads CSVDRGLTGELFF. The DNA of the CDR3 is TGCAGCGTTGACAGGGGTTTAACCGGGGAGCTGTTTTTT.

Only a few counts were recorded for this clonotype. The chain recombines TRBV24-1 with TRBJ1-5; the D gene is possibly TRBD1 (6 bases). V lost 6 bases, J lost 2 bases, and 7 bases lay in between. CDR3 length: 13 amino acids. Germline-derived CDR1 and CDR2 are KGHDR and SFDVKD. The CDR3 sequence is CATSRQGNQPQHF. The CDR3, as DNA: TGTGCCACCAGTAGACAGGGCAATCAGCCCCAGCATTTT.

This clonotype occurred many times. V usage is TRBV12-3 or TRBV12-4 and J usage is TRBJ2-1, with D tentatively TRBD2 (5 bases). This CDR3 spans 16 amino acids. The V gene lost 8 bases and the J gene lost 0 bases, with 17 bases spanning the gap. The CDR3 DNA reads TGTGCCAGCGGCTGGCCGAGCGGCAGCTCCTACAATGAGCAGTTCTTC. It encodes CASGWPSGSSYNEQFF.

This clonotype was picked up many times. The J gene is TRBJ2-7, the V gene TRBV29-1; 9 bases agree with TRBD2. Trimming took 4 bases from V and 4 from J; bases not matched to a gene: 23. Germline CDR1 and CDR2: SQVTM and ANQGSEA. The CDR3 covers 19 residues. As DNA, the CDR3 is TGCAGCGTTGTTTTGAAGGGGCCGAAGGTAGCGGGAGCTTCGTACGAGCAGTACTTC. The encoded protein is CSVVLKGPKVAGASYEQYF.

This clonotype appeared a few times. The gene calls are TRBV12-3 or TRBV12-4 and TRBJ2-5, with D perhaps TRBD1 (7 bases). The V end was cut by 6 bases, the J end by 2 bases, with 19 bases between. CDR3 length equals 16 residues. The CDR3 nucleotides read TGTGCCAGCAGCTCCCAGGGGGGCGTTGGTCAAGAGACCCAGTACTTC. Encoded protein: CASSSQGGVGQETQYF.

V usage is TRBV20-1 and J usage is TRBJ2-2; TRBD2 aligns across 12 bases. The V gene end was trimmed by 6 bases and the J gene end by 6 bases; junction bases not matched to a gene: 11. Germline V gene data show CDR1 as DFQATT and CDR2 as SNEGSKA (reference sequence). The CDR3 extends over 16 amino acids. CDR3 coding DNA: TGCAGTGCCATGGCTCCGGGACTAGCGGGCGCCGGGGAGCTGTTTTTT. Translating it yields CSAMAPGLAGAGELFF.

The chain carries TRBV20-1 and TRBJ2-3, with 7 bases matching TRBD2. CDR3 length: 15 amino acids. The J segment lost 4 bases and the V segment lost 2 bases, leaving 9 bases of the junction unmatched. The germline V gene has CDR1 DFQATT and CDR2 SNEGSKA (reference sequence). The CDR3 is CSARSSSGTADTQYF. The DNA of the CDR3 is TGCAGTGCTAGATCCTCTAGCGGTACAGCAGATACGCAGTATTTT.